The entry that follows covers one T cell receptor (beta chain) sequence. Antigen unknown. The sample originates from a study of chemoradiotherapy in HPV16-positive cancers. General study points: Functional assays defining HPV-specific T cells used only two HPV16-positive patients. Candidate HPV-specific clones and E7-related TCR motifs grew in tumor during treatment.

The V gene's germline CDR1 is MDHEN and CDR2 SYDVKM. V lost 2 bases, J lost 1 base, and 15 bases lay in between. The CDR3 has 16 amino acids. Profiling relied on immunoSEQ multiplex PCR, and the TCRdb table lists in-frame clones only, not all of them. Found here are 5,700 or so clones, approximately 90% of them singletons; the top ten hold 22%. The chain couples TRBV28 to TRBJ2-7, with TRBD2 as a possible D gene (5 bases). The sample consisted of blood, taken from a patient who underwent chemoradiotherapy. The source is a human donor with HPV-associated anogenital cancer. The CDR3 DNA is TGTGCCAGCAGTTTACTCGGCCCGGGAAGGTCCTACGAGCAGTACTTC. Amino acids: CASSLLGPGRSYEQYF.